This is a list of T cell receptor beta chains from one sample in a study of T cell responses to AZD1222 COVID-19 vaccine. The assay was immunoSEQ multiplex PCR, and TCRdb's table has in-frame clones only and misses some. The profile covers 95,000 to 130,000 clones, with approximately 86% appearing a single time and about 10% taken by the ten largest. Specimen: peripheral blood, collected on day 0 of AZD1222 vaccination. The receptors come from an adult in good health. Both conserved end residues are part of each CDR3. D genes are given only for firm matches. Size values are once, few and many counts, or a class for expanded clones, and some rows have none.

J gene | D gene | clone size | V gene | CDR3 protein | CDR3 DNA
TRBJ2-7 | - | - | TRBV6-5 | CASSGGGYTYEQYF | TGTGCCAGCAGCGGTGGAGGGTATACCTACGAGCAGTACTTC
TRBJ2-5 | - | - | TRBV7-2 | CASSTDLGRIEETQYF | TGTGCCAGCAGCACCGACCTCGGGCGGATTGAAGAGACCCAGTACTTC
TRBJ2-2 | TRBD2 | - | TRBV4-1 | CASSHFPPGLADSNTGELFF | TGCGCCAGCAGCCATTTTCCTCCGGGACTAGCGGACTCGAACACCGGGGAGCTGTTTTTT
TRBJ1-2 | - | - | TRBV2 | CASSSDTPSIRYTF | TGTGCCAGCAGTTCCGATACCCCCTCTATCCGCTACACCTTC
TRBJ1-2 | - | - | TRBV19 | CASNDRADGYTF | TGTGCCAGTAATGATCGGGCGGATGGCTACACCTTC
TRBJ1-3 | - | - | TRBV29-1 | CSVDLGPSAGGNTIYF | TGCAGCGTTGATCTTGGGCCTTCGGCGGGGGGAAACACCATATATTTT
TRBJ1-1 | - | - | TRBV6-2/TRBV6-3 | CASSYSGRMNTEAFF | TGTGCCAGCAGTTACTCGGGACGGATGAACACTGAAGCTTTCTTT
TRBJ2-6 | - | - | TRBV30 | CASLKDPSGANVLTF | TGTGCCTCACTTAAGGACCCCTCTGGGGCCAACGTCCTGACTTTC
TRBJ1-2 | - | - | TRBV25-1 | CASSEAGTSYGYTF | TGTGCCAGCAGTGAAGCCGGGACTTCGTACGGCTACACCTTC
TRBJ1-6 | - | - | TRBV19 | CASSLAVSSYNSPLHF | TGTGCCAGTAGTCTGGCAGTGAGCTCCTATAATTCACCCCTCCACTTT
TRBJ1-5 | - | - | TRBV19 | CASSIRSADQPQHF | TGTGCCAGTAGTATACGGAGCGCCGATCAGCCCCAGCATTTT
TRBJ1-4 | TRBD1 | - | TRBV3-1/TRBV3-2 | CASSAGGVATNEKLFF | TGTGCCAGCAGCGCAGGGGGGGTCGCAACTAATGAAAAACTGTTTTTT
TRBJ1-2 | - | - | TRBV4-1 | CASSQVGTTGGYTF | TGCGCCAGCAGCCAAGTTGGGACTACGGGGGGCTACACCTTC
TRBJ1-1 | - | - | TRBV28 | CASSPGGPMNTEAFF | TGTGCCAGCAGCCCGGGGGGGCCGATGAACACTGAAGCTTTCTTT
TRBJ2-1 | - | - | TRBV19 | CASSTRRHTTYNEQFF | TGTGCCAGTAGTACCCGTCGGCATACAACTTACAATGAGCAGTTCTTC
TRBJ2-1 | TRBD2 | - | TRBV4-1 | CASSQPTSGRRNEQFF | TGCGCCAGCAGCCAACCGACTAGCGGGAGACGCAATGAGCAGTTCTTC
TRBJ2-1 | - | - | TRBV28 | CASSLDETSSSEQFF | TGTGCCAGCAGTTTAGACGAGACTAGTTCTTCTGAGCAGTTCTTC
TRBJ1-1 | - | - | TRBV2 | CASSDGGMNTEAFF | TGTGCCAGCAGTGATGGCGGAATGAACACTGAAGCTTTCTTT
TRBJ2-1 | - | once | TRBV7-9 | CASSPTPDSRSYNEQFF | TGTGCCAGCAGCCCAACCCCGGACAGCCGATCCTACAATGAGCAGTTCTTC
TRBJ1-2 | - | - | TRBV6-5 | CASSYSRGGNYGYTF | TGTGCCAGCAGTTACTCCCGAGGGGGTAACTATGGCTACACCTTC
TRBJ1-1 | TRBD1 | - | TRBV2 | CASNPTGGLGAFF | TGTGCCAGCAATCCGACAGGGGGATTGGGAGCTTTCTTT
TRBJ2-3 | TRBD2 | - | TRBV6-2/TRBV6-3 | CASSYGGLARFRGTQYF | TGTGCCAGCAGTTACGGGGGACTAGCGCGGTTCAGGGGTACGCAGTATTTT
TRBJ2-7 | TRBD2 | - | TRBV6-5 | CASIGLAGAYEQYF | TGTGCCAGCATCGGACTAGCGGGAGCCTACGAGCAGTACTTC
TRBJ2-3 | TRBD1 | - | TRBV11-1 | CASSLWDRGSDTQYF | TGTGCCAGCTCCCTCTGGGACAGGGGCTCAGATACGCAGTATTTT
TRBJ2-3 | - | - | TRBV4-1 | CASSQGGPPDTQYF | TGCGCCAGCAGCCAAGGAGGGCCCCCAGATACGCAGTATTTT
TRBJ2-7 | - | - | TRBV12-2 | CASRFVSRPRQYF | TGTGCAAGTCGCTTTGTGTCCCGCCCCCGACAGTACTTC
TRBJ1-2 | - | - | TRBV5-1 | CASTSAGSTYGYTF | TGCGCCAGCACATCGGCAGGGAGCACCTATGGCTACACCTTC
TRBJ2-3 | - | - | TRBV24-1 | CATSDFRTDTQYF | TGTGCCACCAGTGATTTTCGCACAGATACGCAGTATTTT
TRBJ2-5 | - | - | TRBV28 | CASSQQETQYF | TGTGCCAGCAGTCAACAGGAGACCCAGTACTTC
TRBJ2-7 | TRBD2 | once | TRBV7-6 | CASSLALTRRGLDYEQYF | TGTGCCAGCAGCTTAGCGCTGACGCGGCGGGGGTTGGACTACGAGCAGTACTTC
TRBJ1-3 | - | - | TRBV4-3 | CASSLLTGTGNTIYF | TGCGCCAGCAGCCTTTTAACGGGAACCGGAAACACCATATATTTT
TRBJ2-7 | TRBD2 | - | TRBV4-3 | CASSQEGVRGAEQYF | TGCGCCAGCAGCCAAGAGGGGGTGCGGGGGGCCGAGCAGTACTTC
TRBJ1-5 | - | - | TRBV6-5 | CASSSVSVQPQHF | TGTGCCAGCAGTTCCGTAAGTGTGCAGCCCCAGCATTTT